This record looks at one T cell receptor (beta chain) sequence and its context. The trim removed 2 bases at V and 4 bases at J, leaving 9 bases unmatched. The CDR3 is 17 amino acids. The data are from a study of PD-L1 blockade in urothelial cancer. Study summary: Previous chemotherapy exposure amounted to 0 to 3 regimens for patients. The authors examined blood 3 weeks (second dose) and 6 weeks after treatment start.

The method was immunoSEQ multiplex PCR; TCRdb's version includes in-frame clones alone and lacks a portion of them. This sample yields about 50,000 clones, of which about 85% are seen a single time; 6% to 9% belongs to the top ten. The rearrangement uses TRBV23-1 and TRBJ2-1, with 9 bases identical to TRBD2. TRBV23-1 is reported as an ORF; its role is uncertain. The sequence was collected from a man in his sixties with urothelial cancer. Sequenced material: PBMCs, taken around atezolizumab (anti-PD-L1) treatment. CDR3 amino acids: CASSQPPWLAGYNEQFF. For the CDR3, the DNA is TGCGCCAGCAGTCAACCTCCATGGCTAGCGGGATACAATGAGCAGTTCTTC.